This T cell receptor (beta chain) was sequenced in a study of patients and donors after allogeneic stem cell transplantation. The V gene's germline CDR1 is SGHTA and CDR2 FQGNSA. This CDR3 is 15 amino acids long. The V end was cut by 7 bases, the J end by 1 base, with 16 bases between. This clonotype was observed a few times. TCRdb independently ran MiXCR on the RT-PCR reads; one entry per CDR3 protein. This table has about 160,000 distinct CDR3 sequences, approximately 22% appearing once. The material sequenced was blood, either unsorted or a sorted T cell fraction (not recorded which). The receptor was isolated from a human donor who was either an allogeneic HSCT recipient or a stem cell or donor lymphocyte infusion donor (not recorded which). It is not recorded whose cells these are; they may come from a transplant donor. This rearrangement joins TRBV7-2 to TRBJ1-1; a weak D match, TRBD1 (6 bases). The CDR3 DNA sequence: TGTGCCAGCAACCCCCAGGGGACTTCGAACACTGAAGCTTTCTTT. Translating gives CASNPQGTSNTEAFF.